This T cell receptor (beta chain) is drawn from a study of response to subunit inactivated influenza vaccine. General study points: There was a suggestion from the authors that each seasonal influenza vaccination recruits few new T cells.

A remark on this clonotype: The target antigen is unknown.

V was pared by 4 bases and J by 4 bases, with 4 bases of the junction left unmatched. This CDR3 region has 14 residues. The germline CDR1 and CDR2 sequences are SGHRS and YFSETQ. TCRdb reprocessed the RT-PCR reads with MiXCR, giving one entry per CDR3 protein. The sample contains some 520,000 distinct CDR3 sequences, approximately 15% of which appear only once. The input for sequencing was CD4+ T cells sorted from PBMCs, taken about 24 months after vaccination. The chain is built from TRBV5-1 and TRBJ2-7; 11 bases fit TRBD1. The clonotype was recovered from a man aged 45 to 70 who received an inactivated influenza vaccine. CDR3 region: CASSAGTGGYEQYF. The CDR3 coding sequence is TGCGCCAGCAGCGCCGGGACAGGGGGATACGAGCAGTACTTC.